Listed here are 27 T cell receptor beta chains from one sample, sequenced in a study of T cell responses to AZD1222 COVID-19 vaccine. Measured with immunoSEQ multiplex PCR; TCRdb has only the in-frame clones, and not every one. The sample lists more than 85,000 clones, roughly 80% occurring once. The source material was peripheral blood, sampled on day 0 of AZD1222 vaccination. These receptor sequences come from an adult in good health.

The chain couples TRBV11-3 to TRBJ2-3, with D possibly matching TRBD1 (5 bases). The ends were cut back, 9 bases at V and 7 bases at J, with 17 bases in the middle. This CDR3 contains 13 residues. Per the germline V gene, CDR1 is SGHNT and CDR2 is YENEEA. The CDR3 loop is CARGHGQKNTQYF. The CDR3 region has the DNA TGTGCCAGAGGACACGGACAAAAAAATACGCAGTATTTT.

This clone showed up just once. This chain links TRBV7-2 with TRBJ1-1; 10 nucleotides line up with TRBD1. Germline V gives CDR1 SGHTA, CDR2 FQGNSA. J gave up 5 bases and V 4 bases, and 7 bases lay outside the gene matches. CDR3 size: 15 residues. The CDR3 DNA reads as TGTGCCAGCAGCTCGACGACAGGGGGCTGGACTGAAGCTTTCTTT. Its protein is CASSSTTGGWTEAFF.

J is TRBJ2-6 and V is TRBV6-6; 10 bases agree with TRBD1. The CDR3 totals 18 residues. V dropped 5 bases and J dropped 1; count of bases not matched to a gene: 8. Germline V gene data show CDR1 as MNHNY and CDR2 as SVGAGI (reference sequence). CDR3 sequence (DNA): TGTGCCAGCAGTCGATCGACAGGGGGCAGGTCTGGGGCCAACGTCCTGACTTTC. This sequence encodes CASSRSTGGRSGANVLTF.

This clone was found once. The chain couples TRBV7-2 to TRBJ1-3; D possibly corresponds to TRBD1 (5 bases). The V gene lost 1 base and the J gene lost 0 bases, with 10 bases spanning the gap. Germline CDR1 is SGHTA and CDR2 is FQGNSA. The CDR3 is 16 amino acids. The CDR3 loop reads CASSLDGGSSGNTIYF. CDR3 coding DNA: TGTGCCAGCAGCTTAGATGGGGGAAGCTCTGGAAACACCATATATTTT.

V gene TRBV7-2 combines with J gene TRBJ2-1, with a weak D call TRBD1 (6 bases). Germline loops: CDR1 SGHTA, CDR2 FQGNSA. This CDR3 comprises 16 residues. V was pared by 2 bases and J by 0 bases, with 11 bases between. The CDR3, as DNA: TGTGCCAGCAGCTTACAAGGGGGTACCTCCTACAATGAGCAGTTCTTC. Its protein product is CASSLQGGTSYNEQFF.

The table lists this clone with a count of one. This chain uses TRBV28 with TRBJ1-2; 8 nucleotides agree with TRBD1. From germline, CDR1 is MDHEN and CDR2 SYDVKM. Trimming took 7 bases from V and 2 from J; bases not matched to a gene: 9. This CDR3 has 15 amino acids. The CDR3 here is CASIRSDRDNYGYTF. CDR3 nucleotide sequence: TGTGCCAGCATTAGATCGGACAGGGACAACTATGGCTACACCTTC.

V usage is TRBV7-6 and J usage is TRBJ2-3; 8 positions agree with TRBD2. The CDR3 runs 16 residues. V shed 1 base and J 2 bases; nucleotides not matched to a gene: 5. Germline V lookup: CDR1 SGHVS, CDR2 FNYEAQ. The CDR3 spells CASSLGSGINTDTQYF. CDR3 in DNA: TGTGCCAGCAGCTTAGGTAGCGGGATAAACACAGATACGCAGTATTTT.

The chain employs TRBV10-3 and TRBJ1-1, with no clear D. Germline V gene data show CDR1 as ENHRY and CDR2 as SYGVKD. The CDR3 runs to 13 residues. Deletions cut 3 bases from V and 6 bases from J, with 11 bases between. This chain's CDR3 is CAISESSRPEAFF. The CDR3 DNA reads as TGTGCCATCAGTGAATCATCTCGGCCTGAAGCTTTCTTT.

V usage is TRBV21-1 and J usage is TRBJ1-2. TRBV21-1 is annotated as a pseudogene. The CDR3 is 13 residues long. CDR3 sequence reads: CASSKYRRGGYTF. The CDR3 region has the DNA TGTGCCAGCAGCAAATATCGCCGCGGTGGCTACACCTTC.

This sequence joins TRBV2 and TRBJ1-1, with D possibly being TRBD1 (5 bases). Trimming removed 8 bases at V and 3 bases at J, with 16 bases between. Germline loops: CDR1 SNHLY, CDR2 FYNNEI. The CDR3 runs 14 residues. This chain's CDR3 is CASAKGRSYTEAFF. The DNA of the CDR3 is TGTGCCAGCGCTAAGGGACGGAGTTACACTGAAGCTTTCTTT.

The rearrangement uses TRBV9 and TRBJ2-1; D tentatively fits TRBD1 or TRBD2 (6 bases each). Germline V gives CDR1 SGDLS, CDR2 YYNGEE. This CDR3 spans 16 amino acids. The V and J ends lost 0 bases and 8 bases respectively, with 18 bases between them. In nucleotides, the CDR3 is TGTGCCAGCAGCGTAGCCCCTCTCTCGGGGGCTGATGAGCAGTTCTTC. Residues: CASSVAPLSGADEQFF. Filled out from reference TRBV9 and TRBJ2-1, the complete variable domain reads DSGVTQTPKHLITATGQRVTLRCSPRSGDLSVYWYQQSLDQGLQFLIQYYNGEERAKGNILERFSAQQFPDLHSELNLSSLELGDSALYFCASSVAPLSGADEQFFGPGTRLTVL.

The rearrangement joins TRBV11-2 to TRBJ1-2, with D unclear. Trimming left V 1 base short and J 6 bases short, with 15 bases between. Germline assignment: CDR1 SGHAT and CDR2 FQNNGV. This CDR3 comprises 15 residues. The CDR3 spells CASSLGPGSWDGYTF. The CDR3, as DNA: TGTGCCAGCAGCTTAGGCCCGGGGAGTTGGGATGGCTACACCTTC.

CDR3 bases: TGTGCCAGCAGTTCCCCAGGGACAGGGACCCAGTACTTC. It translates to CASSSPGTGTQYF. The chain couples TRBV6-5 to TRBJ2-7; 8 nucleotides align to TRBD1. The DNA end is more similar to TRBJ2-5, so the J call may be wrong. Germline values: CDR1 MNHEY, CDR2 SVGAGI. This CDR3 has 13 residues.

This chain links TRBV5-4 with TRBJ1-1; 8 bases match TRBD1. V trimming: 5 bases; J trimming: 1 base; junction bases outside the gene matches: 10. This CDR3 spans 16 amino acids. Germline CDR1 and CDR2: SGHNT and YYREEE (reference sequence). The CDR3 DNA sequence: TGTGCCAGCAGTCTCGGGGCAGGGGGCAAGAACACTGAAGCTTTCTTT. It translates to CASSLGAGGKNTEAFF.

The CDR3 loop reads CASSTGTKNEKLFF. Here the CDR3 DNA reads TGCGCCAGCAGCACCGGGACAAAGAATGAAAAACTGTTTTTT. V gene TRBV5-1 combines with J gene TRBJ1-4; D might be TRBD1 (6 bases). V lost 4 bases and J lost 5, with 12 bases in between. Germline lookup yields CDR1 SGHRS and CDR2 YFSETQ. This CDR3 has 14 residues.

The chain combines TRBV21-1 with TRBJ2-7; TRBD1 was called by the table and not checked on the DNA. TRBV21-1 has pseudogene status. The CDR3 runs to 15 residues. The CDR3 is CASSGGGDSSYEQYF. Written as DNA, the CDR3 is TGTGCCAGCAGCGGGGGTGGGGACAGCTCCTACGAGCAGTACTTC.

J is TRBJ2-7 and V is TRBV5-4; 7 bases align to TRBD1. This CDR3 is 14 amino acids long. Germline V lookup: CDR1 SGHNT, CDR2 YYREEE (reference sequence). The ends lost 4 bases at V and 2 bases at J; junction bases unmatched: 6. CDR3 in DNA: TGTGCCAGCAGCAAGGGACAGATTACCTACGAGCAGTACTTC. Amino acid sequence: CASSKGQITYEQYF.

J is TRBJ1-3 and V is TRBV7-2; 7 bases are shared with TRBD1. V shed 0 bases, J shed 1 base, and the junction held 9 bases outside the gene matches. The germline V gene has CDR1 SGHTA and CDR2 FQGNSA. This CDR3 region has 18 residues. The DNA of the CDR3 is TGTGCCAGCAGCTTAGCGTTTGGGCAGGGGGTTTCTGGAAACACCATATATTTT. This translates into CASSLAFGQGVSGNTIYF.

This clone is medium-sized by share. V gene TRBV12-3 or TRBV12-4 combines with J gene TRBJ2-5, with D perhaps matching TRBD2 (6 bases). Trimming pared 5 bases from V and 5 bases from J, leaving 12 bases between. The CDR3 sequence is 13 residues long. CDR3 DNA: TGTGCCAGCAGTCCACCGGAGGGCGAGACCCAGTACTTC. This translates into CASSPPEGETQYF.

The CDR3 loop reads CAISRGTGFGEQYV. CDR3 bases: TGTGCCATCAGTAGGGGGACAGGGTTCGGCGAGCAGTACGTC. The chain joins TRBV10-3 to TRBJ2-7, with TRBD1 identical over 9 bases. The CDR3 loop spans 14 amino acids. The germline V gene has CDR1 ENHRY and CDR2 SYGVKD. The V and J ends lost 5 bases and 6 bases, in that order; junction bases with no gene match: 8.

This chain links TRBV5-1 with TRBJ2-1; no firm D call. Germline V lookup: CDR1 SGHRS, CDR2 YFSETQ. Trimming took 4 bases from V and 0 from J, leaving 8 bases between them. The CDR3 spans 14 residues. The CDR3 spells CASSGLNSYNEQFF. The CDR3 DNA reads as TGCGCCAGCAGCGGCCTAAACTCCTACAATGAGCAGTTCTTC.

The rearrangement links TRBV10-2 to TRBJ1-5, with unresolved D. Germline assignment: CDR1 WSHSY and CDR2 SAAADI. The germline V and J ends were trimmed by 3 bases and 6 bases, with 9 bases remaining between them. The CDR3 sequence is 13 residues long. CDR3 loop: CASSEGPRQPQHF. In DNA, the CDR3 is TGCGCCAGCAGTGAAGGCCCCCGTCAGCCCCAGCATTTT.

V usage is TRBV28 and J usage is TRBJ1-1; possibly TRBD1 for D (5 bases). V was trimmed by 4 bases and J by 4 bases, leaving 16 bases between them. Germline values: CDR1 MDHEN, CDR2 SYDVKM. The CDR3 is 15 amino acids. Here the CDR3 DNA reads TGTGCCAGCAGTTACCCCACGCGGAGGGGCACTGAAGCTTTCTTT. Its protein is CASSYPTRRGTEAFF. Full variable domain (outside the CDR3, taken from reference TRBV28 and TRBJ1-1): DVKVTQSSRYLVKRTGEKVFLECVQDMDHENMFWYRQDPGLGLRLIYFSYDVKMKEKGDIPEGYSVSREKKERFSLILESASTNQTSMYLCASSYPTRRGTEAFFGQGTRLTVV.

CDR3 nucleotide sequence: TGTGCCAGCAGCCCACCCGAGACAGTTTTCAAGTCATATGGCTACACCTTC. Its protein is CASSPPETVFKSYGYTF. V is TRBV5-5 and J is TRBJ1-2, with TRBD1 as a possible D gene (5 bases). Germline assignment: CDR1 SGHKS and CDR2 YYEKEE (reference sequence). Trimming pared 4 bases from V and 5 bases from J, leaving 24 bases between. This CDR3 has 17 residues.

This clone appeared once. The rearrangement links TRBV29-1 to TRBJ1-1, with D maybe TRBD1 (5 bases). Trimming cost V 6 bases and J 4 bases, with 12 bases left between them. Germline assignment: CDR1 SQVTM and CDR2 ANQGSEA. The CDR3 is made up of 12 amino acids. CDR3 in amino acids: CSVGGGVTEAFF. In DNA, the CDR3 is TGCAGCGTCGGGGGGGGAGTCACTGAAGCTTTCTTT. Using reference TRBV29-1 and TRBJ1-1 for the parts outside the CDR3, the full variable domain is SAVISQKPSRDICQRGTSLTIQCQVDSQVTMMFWYRQQPGQSLTLIATANQGSEATYESGFVIDKFPISRPNLTFSTLTVSNMSPEDSSIYLCSVGGGVTEAFFGQGTRLTVV.

Comment on this clone: A read error may account for a junction end that differs from germline. The genes are TRBV5-6 and TRBJ2-1, with D perhaps TRBD1 or TRBD2 (5 bases each). Looked up from germline, CDR1 is SGHDT and CDR2 is YYEEEE. There are 13 residues in the CDR3. CDR3 nucleotides: TGTGCCAGCAGCTTGGCCCACAAAAGGGACGGGCTCTTC. Encoded protein: CASSLAHKRDGLF.

The genes are TRBV12-3 or TRBV12-4 and TRBJ1-2; D is ambiguous. The CDR3 has 10 amino acids. Trimming took off 6 bases at V and 8 bases at J, with 7 bases between the two ends. The CDR3 protein is CASSGWGYTF. In nucleotides, the CDR3 is TGTGCCAGCAGCGGCTGGGGCTACACCTTC.